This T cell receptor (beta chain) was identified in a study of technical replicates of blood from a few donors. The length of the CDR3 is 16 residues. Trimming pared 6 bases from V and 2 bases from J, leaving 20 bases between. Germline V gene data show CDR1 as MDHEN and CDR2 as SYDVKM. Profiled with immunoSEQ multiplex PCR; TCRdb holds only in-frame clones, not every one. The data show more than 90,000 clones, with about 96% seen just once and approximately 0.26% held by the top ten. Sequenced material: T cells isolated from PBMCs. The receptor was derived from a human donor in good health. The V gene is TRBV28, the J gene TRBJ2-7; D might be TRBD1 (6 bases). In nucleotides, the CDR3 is TGTGCCAGCAGAATAGGGGATCTACAGGGAGCCTACGAGCAGTACTTC. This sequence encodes CASRIGDLQGAYEQYF.